This T cell receptor (beta chain) was documented in a study of Ad26.COV2.S vaccination and SARS-CoV-2 variants (dated by TCRdb to the early 2020s). With regard to the full study: Donors in the vaccine arm were drawn from COV1001, a phase I-IIa trial of Ad26.COV2.S in healthy adults that was multicentre, randomized, double-blind and placebo-controlled. Ad26.COV2.S was given intramuscularly at 5x10^10 or 1x10^11 viral particles, as a single shot or as two shots 56 days apart. Investigators remained blinded to trial group allocation during experiments and outcome assessment. The specificity and breadth of SARS-CoV-2-reactive T cell receptors after Ad26.COV2.S vaccination were assessed by TCRbeta repertoire sequencing. A total of approximately 30 samples were included in the TCR-sequenced set, comprising around 20 Ad26.COV2.S vaccine recipients, 5 placebo recipients and 8 SARS-CoV-2 convalescent individuals. Trial participants were randomized into five groups of five, in which low-dose or high-dose Ad26.COV2.S was given once or twice, or placebo was given on both occasions.

The CDR3 sequence holds 16 residues, the cysteine and phenylalanine included. The CDR3 DNA has 48 bases and is translated from base 1. Taken from the germline V gene, the CDR1 and CDR2 loops are SGHVS and FNYEAQ. Trimming removed 3 bases from V and 7 bases from J, leaving 19 bases between the germline ends. The immunoSEQ Assay was the method used to sequence TCRbeta CDR3 regions. After extraction, genomic DNA underwent amplification by bias-controlled multiplex PCR, followed by high-throughput sequencing. The authors' analysis ran thus. Collapsing and filtering of sequences were performed to quantify the absolute abundance of each unique TCRbeta CDR3 region. T cell fraction was estimated by normalization of TCRbeta template counts to usable DNA, with usable DNA being measured through amplification of reference genes present in all nucleated cells. Repertoire TCRs were annotated as SARS-CoV-2-specific by exact matching of V gene, CDR3 amino acid sequence and J gene to a known reactive TCR set. MIRA supplied the reference SARS-CoV-2 TCR set, which was filtered for enrichment in COVID-19-positive ImmuneCODE repertoires so that public or cross-reactive TCRs were removed. Drawing on the MIRA antigens, annotated TCRs were analysed further at the level of specific ORF or position within ORF. Breadth was defined as annotated unique rearrangements over total unique productive rearrangements; depth was the summed frequency of those rearrangements. Group comparisons of TCR breadth used two-sided Wilcoxon rank-sum tests. TCRdb mirrors the immuneACCESS table, restricted to in-frame sequences. Some clones are absent from its copies; in checked studies, under half trace to an unresolved V gene, and the reason for the others is unknown. D and trimming were read from the DNA, whereas the V and J calls and clone size are those reported in that table. The sample records a few hundred thousand clones, around 82% of which are singletons. More than 7% of the sample is in the top ten clones.

Results and caveats for the whole study, not just this receptor: The authors noted that total T cell responses may have been underestimated by the TCR breadth and depth analyses. Vaccine and placebo recipients had similar non-spike TCR breadth, a finding consistent with the vaccine containing only spike. After vaccination, spike-specific CD8+ and CD4+ T cell responses were reported to show substantial breadth. The study was not powered for comparison of responses between vaccine doses or regimens. Compared with placebo recipients, Ad26.COV2.S recipients showed higher spike-specific TCR breadth (P = 0.0014).

The treatment or condition label here, explained by the study, means: 15 to 20 received Ad26.COV2.S at low or high dose, single or two shots; 5 received placebo; per-sample allocation not given. For vaccine and placebo recipients, the sequenced repertoires came from samples collected on day 63 after the first injection. Cohort 1b enrolled 25 to 30 adults aged 18-55 years at a single site in Boston, USA, between 29 July and 7 August 2020. As a vaccine, Ad26.COV2.S was a replication-incompetent adenovirus type 26 vector that expressed a prefusion-stabilized SARS-CoV-2 spike protein derived from the original Wuhan strain. Note on this clone: Its antigen is currently not known. It has no much larger one-base neighbor in the sample; base qualities were not kept.

This chain joins TRBV7-6 to TRBJ2-1; D gene: possibly TRBD2, on 6 matching bases. This receptor was taken from a person between 18 and 60 years old who received the Ad26.COV2.S COVID-19 vaccine or a placebo. The sample in question was peripheral blood, obtained in a trial of Ad26.COV2.S vaccine versus placebo. The CDR3 region reads CASSFIPEGPRNEQFF. Here is the DNA: TGTGCCAGCAGCTTCATTCCGGAGGGCCCTCGAAATGAGCAGTTCTTC.